This TCR beta chain appears in the sequencing data of a study of blood T cell repertoires in COVID-19. Overall study context: Both acute and convalescent COVID-19 samples were obtained from the United States, Italy and Spain. T cells, B-cell-depleted T cells, or PBMCs supplied cDNA or gDNA.

In the study's own analysis: Quantification of nucleated cells was approximated via reference gene primer amplification. TCRdb's table, derived via immunoSEQ multiplex PCR, lists solely in-frame clones and lacks some. That table furnishes V, J and clone size, whereas the DNA furnished D and trimming. Counted here are over 40,000 clones, 80% to 90% occurring once; the ten biggest clones make up less than 8%. Losses at the gene ends were 3 bases for V and 6 bases for J; bases not matched to a gene: 2. Germline V CDR1 and CDR2: SGHNT, YYREEE (reference sequence). The CDR3 totals 15 residues. The source of this sequence is a human donor in a cohort sampled during active COVID-19. This rearrangement joins TRBV5-4 to TRBJ2-3; 15 nucleotides match TRBD2. Sequencing was performed on peripheral blood. The CDR3 loop is CASSSGTSGRDTQYF. As DNA, the CDR3 is TGTGCCAGCAGCTCGGGGACTAGCGGGAGGGATACGCAGTATTTT.